This TCR beta chain stems from a study of CXCR3-negative and CXCR3-positive naive CD8 T cells. Study-wide context: Roughly 135 million TRB reads were obtained overall (about 1.5 +/- 0.3 million per library).

The libraries of TRB cDNA were constructed through 5' RACE using UMI labels. TCRdb reprocessed the 5' RACE reads, with one entry per CDR3 protein and no DNA. This sample's table has around 140,000 distinct CDR3 sequences. The germline V gene has CDR1 WSHSY and CDR2 SAAADI. The CDR3 has 12 amino acids. This receptor was identified in a human donor in good health. Some clones in this sample may be carry-over from other donors' samples. Sequenced material: naive CXCR3- CD8+ T cells from blood. Described subset: CD45RO-CCR7+CD27+CD95- naive CD8+ T cells lacking CXCR3 (TNR3-). The gene calls are TRBV10-2 and TRBJ1-6. The CDR3 region is CASRGGNSPLHF.